The next 25 T cell receptor beta chains were all read from a single sample in a study of shared clonotypes between healthy human individuals. The protocol was immunoSEQ multiplex PCR, while the TCRdb copy is restricted to in-frame clones and leaves out a portion. The profile shows hundreds of thousands of clones, approximately 96% of them singletons. CD45RO-negative, CCR7-selected cells formed the naive CD8 fraction, which excluded terminally differentiated effector memory CD45RA+ cells. Sequencing used naive CD8+ T cells sorted from blood. Receptors were obtained from a woman aged 25 to 39 in good health.

The chain carries TRBV23-1 and TRBJ2-3; D gene ambiguous. TRBV23-1 is designated an ORF whose function remains uncertain. Trimming took 6 bases from V and 2 from J, leaving 21 bases between them. CDR3 size: 17 residues. This CDR3 is CASSLRLPKPSTDTQYF. The CDR3 DNA follows: TGCGCCAGCAGCCTAAGATTGCCAAAACCCTCCACAGATACGCAGTATTTT.

The chain couples TRBV6-4 to TRBJ2-1, with D perhaps matching TRBD2 (5 bases). Germline-derived CDR1 and CDR2 are MRHNA and SNTAGT. The V end was cut by 3 bases, the J end by 4 bases, with 13 bases between. The CDR3 totals 15 residues. The CDR3, as DNA: TGTGCCAGCAGTGAGGACGGGGAAGGTTACAATGAGCAGTTCTTC. Its translation is CASSEDGEGYNEQFF.

This clone was counted once. This chain uses TRBV6-5 with TRBJ2-2; D not certain. The CDR3 length is 14 residues. The germline CDR1 and CDR2 sequences are MNHEY and SVGAGI. The ends were cut back, 2 bases at V and 3 bases at J, with 7 bases in the middle. CDR3 nucleotides: TGTGCCAGCAGTTACCGAGGAGACACCGGGGAGCTGTTTTTT. It encodes CASSYRGDTGELFF.

The CDR3 region is CASSLDVRDEQYF. The DNA for the CDR3 is TGTGCCAGCAGCTTAGACGTCAGGGACGAGCAGTACTTC. The chain combines TRBV11-2 with TRBJ2-7; tentative D call: TRBD1 (5 bases). Germline loops: CDR1 SGHAT, CDR2 FQNNGV. The ends were cut back, 0 bases at V and 5 bases at J, with 8 bases in the middle. The CDR3 is made up of 13 amino acids.

This rearrangement joins TRBV27 to TRBJ2-7; D may be TRBD1 (6 bases). CDR1 and CDR2 from the germline V gene are MNHEY and SMNVEV (reference sequence). V lost 4 bases to trimming and J lost 3 bases, with 13 bases between them. The CDR3 has 14 amino acids. Here the CDR3 reads CASSSFQGFYEQYF. CDR3 nucleotides: TGTGCCAGCAGTTCTTTCCAGGGGTTCTACGAGCAGTACTTC.

This chain uses TRBV5-5 with TRBJ1-3; no definite D call. Between the trimmed V and J ends, which lost 4 bases and 4 bases, there was a span of 12 bases. Germline V gene sequence: CDR1 SGHKS, CDR2 YYEKEE (reference sequence). CDR3 length: 14 residues. The CDR3 DNA is TGTGCCAGCAGCGCCGGTCTGTTAGGAAACACCATATATTTT. Its protein is CASSAGLLGNTIYF.

The chain uses TRBV9 and TRBJ1-1; D uncertain. The germline V gene has CDR1 SGDLS and CDR2 YYNGEE. Between the trimmed V and J ends, which lost 6 bases and 0 bases, there was a span of 12 bases. The CDR3 is 14 amino acids. CDR3 amino acids: CASTRSGVNTEAFF. The DNA of the CDR3 is TGTGCCAGCACCCGTAGTGGTGTGAACACTGAAGCTTTCTTT.

The chain uses TRBV27 and TRBJ1-1, with D uncertain. Trimming pared 2 bases from V and 1 base from J, leaving 8 bases between. The CDR3 totals 14 residues. Per germline, CDR1 MNHEY and CDR2 SMNVEV (reference sequence). CDR3: CASSLPGRNTEAFF. CDR3 sequence (DNA): TGTGCCAGCAGTTTACCCGGGAGGAACACTGAAGCTTTCTTT.

The J gene is TRBJ1-4, the V gene TRBV28; TRBD1 is a possible D gene (5 bases). V was pared by 6 bases and J by 4 bases, with 12 bases between. The CDR3 is 14 amino acids. Per germline, CDR1 MDHEN and CDR2 SYDVKM. The CDR3 coding sequence is TGTGCCAGCAGGGGACGGATTGATAATGAAAAACTGTTTTTT. Translation gives CASRGRIDNEKLFF.

The V gene is TRBV9, the J gene TRBJ2-5, with 8 bases aligning to TRBD1. Germline V CDR1 and CDR2: SGDLS, YYNGEE. V gave up 3 bases and J gave up 5 bases; unmatched junction bases: 9. The CDR3 extends over 15 amino acids. The CDR3, as DNA: TGTGCCAGCAGCGGACAGGGGAATCACATTGAGACCCAGTACTTC. Translation gives CASSGQGNHIETQYF.

A single count supports this clone. V and J are TRBV30 and TRBJ1-2; perhaps TRBD1 as D (5 bases). The CDR3 length is 15 residues. The germline V gene has CDR1 GTSNPN and CDR2 SVGIG (reference sequence). With 3 bases removed from V and 5 bases from J, the gap between germline ends came to 19 bases. The CDR3 sequence is CAWRKKQDLLYGYTF. The CDR3, as DNA: TGTGCCTGGAGGAAGAAACAGGACCTCCTATATGGCTACACCTTC.

The J gene is TRBJ1-2, the V gene TRBV28; 7 nucleotides line up with TRBD1. V shed 8 bases and J 4 bases; nucleotides not matched to a gene: 10. The CDR3 runs to 14 residues. Germline V gives CDR1 MDHEN, CDR2 SYDVKM. The CDR3, as DNA: TGTGCCAGCGACTCCCGGACAGGAGTCTATGGCTACACCTTC. Amino acids: CASDSRTGVYGYTF.

The chain recombines TRBV29-1 with TRBJ2-2; D unresolved. Germline CDR1 reads SQVTM; CDR2 reads ANQGSEA. CDR3 size: 16 residues. V lost 3 bases and J lost 1, with 15 bases in between. CDR3 residues: CSVETKGPLNTGELFF. The DNA for the CDR3 is TGCAGCGTTGAGACAAAGGGTCCCTTGAACACCGGGGAGCTGTTTTTT.

This clone has only one observation. The chain combines TRBV29-1 with TRBJ2-7, with TRBD1 identical over 9 bases. V lost 0 bases to trimming and J lost 4 bases; unmatched junction nucleotides: 4. The germline CDR1 and CDR2 sequences are SQVTM and ANQGSEA. This CDR3 has 14 residues. The CDR3 protein is CSVEDDRGEYEQYF. For the CDR3, the DNA is TGCAGCGTTGAAGATGACAGGGGGGAATACGAGCAGTACTTC.

The J gene is TRBJ1-4, the V gene TRBV2, with D perhaps TRBD1 (5 bases). Trimming left V 7 bases short and J 9 bases short, with 12 bases between. The germline V gene encodes CDR1 SNHLY and CDR2 FYNNEI. This CDR3 is 12 amino acids long. In DNA, the CDR3 is TGTGCCAGCATAGGGGCCCCCCAAAAACTGTTTTTT. It encodes CASIGAPQKLFF. The whole variable domain, filled in from reference TRBV2 and TRBJ1-4, reads EPEVTQTPSHQVTQMGQEVILRCVPISNHLYFYWYRQILGQKVEFLVSFYNNEISEKSEIFDDQFSVERPDGSNFTLKIRSTKLEDSAMYFCASIGAPQKLFFGSGTQLSVL.

Only one count was recorded for this clone. V is TRBV27 and J is TRBJ2-5; D not resolved. Germline assignment: CDR1 MNHEY and CDR2 SMNVEV (reference sequence). The V end was cut by 4 bases, the J end by 2 bases, with 11 bases between. This CDR3 contains 14 residues. CDR3: CASSSWTAQETQYF. In DNA form, the CDR3 reads TGTGCCAGCAGTTCCTGGACGGCGCAAGAGACCCAGTACTTC.

J is TRBJ1-2 and V is TRBV19; maybe TRBD1 (5 bases). CDR1 is LNHDA and CDR2 is SQIVND in the germline V gene (reference sequence). The CDR3 totals 15 residues. V gave up 4 bases and J gave up 4 bases, with 16 bases separating them. CDR3 bases: TGTGCCAGTAGTACCATCCCCTGGGGCCTCTATGGCTACACCTTC. It codes for CASSTIPWGLYGYTF.

CDR3 coding DNA: TGTGCCACCAGCAGGGGGAACACTGAAGCTTTCTTT. Amino acids: CATSRGNTEAFF. The J gene is TRBJ1-1, the V gene TRBV15, with D unclear. V was cut by 3 bases and J by 1 base, with 3 bases left in between. This CDR3 is 12 amino acids long. CDR1 is LNHNV and CDR2 is YYDKDF in the germline V gene (reference sequence).

The chain joins TRBV4-1 to TRBJ2-3, with 10 bases that match TRBD2. J gave up 0 bases and V 5 bases, and 5 bases lay outside the gene matches. This CDR3 has 16 amino acids. Germline CDR1 MGHRA, CDR2 YSYEKL. CDR3 protein: CASSAASGGSTDTQYF. The CDR3 DNA reads as TGCGCCAGCAGCGCTGCTAGCGGGGGTAGCACAGATACGCAGTATTTT.

The chain carries TRBV7-9 and TRBJ1-5, with D unclear. Trimming removed 1 base at V and 0 bases at J, with 10 bases between. This CDR3 has 16 residues. The germline V gene encodes CDR1 SEHNR and CDR2 FQNEAQ (reference sequence). The CDR3 DNA is TGTGCCAGCAGCTTAGACAGTGACAATAGCAATCAGCCCCAGCATTTT. It codes for CASSLDSDNSNQPQHF.

This chain links TRBV15 with TRBJ2-1; maybe TRBD2 (6 bases). V lost 0 bases, J lost 8 bases, and 17 bases lay in between. The CDR3 loop spans 16 amino acids. CDR1 is LNHNV, CDR2 YYDKDF, per germline (reference sequence). CDR3 sequence: CATSRDVLALIHEQFF. The CDR3 nucleotides read TGTGCCACCAGCAGAGATGTACTAGCCCTAATCCATGAGCAGTTCTTC.

This clone has just one count. The J gene is TRBJ2-4, the V gene TRBV10-3, with TRBD2 as a possible D gene (6 bases). V dropped 0 bases and J dropped 6 bases, with 18 bases sitting between them. This CDR3 has 17 residues. Germline V CDR1 and CDR2: ENHRY, SYGVKD. The CDR3 is CAISESPPTSQGNIQYF. The CDR3 DNA is TGTGCCATCAGTGAGTCTCCCCCCACTAGCCAGGGAAACATTCAGTACTTC.

The rearrangement links TRBV28 to TRBJ2-7, with D maybe TRBD1 (6 bases). The germline CDR1 and CDR2 sequences are MDHEN and SYDVKM. There are 16 residues in the CDR3. V lost 6 bases and J lost 0, with 18 bases in between. This CDR3 is CASSLMAGTSSYEQYF. In nucleotides, the CDR3 is TGTGCCAGCAGCCTCATGGCTGGGACAAGCTCCTACGAGCAGTACTTC. The full variable domain, with the rest looked up from reference TRBV28 and TRBJ2-7, is DVKVTQSSRYLVKRTGEKVFLECVQDMDHENMFWYRQDPGLGLRLIYFSYDVKMKEKGDIPEGYSVSREKKERFSLILESASTNQTSMYLCASSLMAGTSSYEQYFGPGTRLTVT.

The chain recombines TRBV25-1 with TRBJ2-3; D uncertain. The CDR3 has 12 amino acids. V was cut by 6 bases and J by 0 bases, with 4 bases left in between. Germline V gene sequence: CDR1 MGHDK, CDR2 SYGVNS. The CDR3 loop is CASRPSTDTQYF. Written as DNA, the CDR3 is TGTGCCAGCAGACCGAGCACAGATACGCAGTATTTT.

The chain has TRBV7-2 and TRBJ2-7; maybe TRBD1 (5 bases). With 5 bases removed from V and 6 bases from J, the gap between germline ends came to 14 bases. This CDR3 is 13 amino acids long. CDR1 SGHTA and CDR2 FQGNSA come from the germline V gene. The CDR3 is CASSIRAMGEQYF. The CDR3 nucleotides read TGTGCCAGCAGCATCAGGGCCATGGGCGAGCAGTACTTC.